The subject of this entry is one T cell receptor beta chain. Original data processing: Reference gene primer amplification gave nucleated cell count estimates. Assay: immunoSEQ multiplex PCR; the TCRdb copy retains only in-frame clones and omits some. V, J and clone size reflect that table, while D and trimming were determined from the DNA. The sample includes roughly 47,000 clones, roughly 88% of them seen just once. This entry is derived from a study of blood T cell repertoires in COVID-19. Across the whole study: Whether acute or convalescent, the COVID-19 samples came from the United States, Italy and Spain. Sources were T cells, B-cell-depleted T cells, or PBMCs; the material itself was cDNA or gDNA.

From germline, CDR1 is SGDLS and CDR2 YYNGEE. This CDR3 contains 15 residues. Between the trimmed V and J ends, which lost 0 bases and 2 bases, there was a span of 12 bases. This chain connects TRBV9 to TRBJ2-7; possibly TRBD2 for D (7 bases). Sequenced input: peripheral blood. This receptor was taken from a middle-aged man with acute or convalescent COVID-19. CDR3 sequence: CASSVGQGRAYEQYF. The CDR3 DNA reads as TGTGCCAGCAGCGTAGGCCAGGGGAGGGCCTACGAGCAGTACTTC.